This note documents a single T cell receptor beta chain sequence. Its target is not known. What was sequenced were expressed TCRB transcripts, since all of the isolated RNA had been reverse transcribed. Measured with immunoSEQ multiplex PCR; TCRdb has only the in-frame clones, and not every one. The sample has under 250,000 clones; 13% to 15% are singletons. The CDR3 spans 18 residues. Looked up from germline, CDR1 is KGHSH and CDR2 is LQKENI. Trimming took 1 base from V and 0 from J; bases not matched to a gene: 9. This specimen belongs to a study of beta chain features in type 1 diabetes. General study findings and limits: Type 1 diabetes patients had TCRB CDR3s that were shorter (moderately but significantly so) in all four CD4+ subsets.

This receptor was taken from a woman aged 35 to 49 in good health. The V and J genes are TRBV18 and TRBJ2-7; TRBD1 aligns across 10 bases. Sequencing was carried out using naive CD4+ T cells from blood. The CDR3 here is CASSPRGTGTGDSYEQYF. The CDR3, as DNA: TGTGCCAGCTCACCACGAGGGACAGGGACAGGGGACTCCTACGAGCAGTACTTC.